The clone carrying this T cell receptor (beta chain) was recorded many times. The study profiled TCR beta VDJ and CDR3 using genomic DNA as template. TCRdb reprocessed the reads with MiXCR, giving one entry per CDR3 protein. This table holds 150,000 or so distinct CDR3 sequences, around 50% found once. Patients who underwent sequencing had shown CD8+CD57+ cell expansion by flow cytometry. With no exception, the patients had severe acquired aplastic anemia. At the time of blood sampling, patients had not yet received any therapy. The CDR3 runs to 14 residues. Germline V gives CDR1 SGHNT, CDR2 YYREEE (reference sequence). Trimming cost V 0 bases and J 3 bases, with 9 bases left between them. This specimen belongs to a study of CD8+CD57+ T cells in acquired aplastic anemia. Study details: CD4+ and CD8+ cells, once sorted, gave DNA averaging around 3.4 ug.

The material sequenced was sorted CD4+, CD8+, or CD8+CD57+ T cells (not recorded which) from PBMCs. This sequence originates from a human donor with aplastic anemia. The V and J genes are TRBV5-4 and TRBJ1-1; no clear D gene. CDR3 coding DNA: TGTGCCAGCAGCTTGGGAAATCGATACACTGAAGCTTTCTTT. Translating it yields CASSLGNRYTEAFF.